The present TCR beta chain was sequenced within a study of blood T cell repertoires in COVID-19. Whole-study context: Samples representing acute and convalescent COVID-19 were sourced from the United States, Italy and Spain. PBMCs, B-cell-depleted T cells, or T cells were the source of the cDNA or gDNA that made up the material.

CDR1 GTSNPN and CDR2 SVGIG come from the germline V gene (reference sequence). Trimming pared 4 bases from V and 2 bases from J, leaving 17 bases between. This CDR3 comprises 15 residues. Per the authors' pipeline: The authors estimated nucleated cell counts from reference gene primer amplification. Here immunoSEQ multiplex PCR was the method, and the copy in TCRdb shows in-frame clones only, minus some. V and J calls and clone size come straight from that table; D and trimming were deduced from the DNA. The sample consists of 100,000 to 150,000 clones, about 80% of them appearing once. This sequence joins TRBV30 and TRBJ2-5; weak D call: TRBD2 (5 bases). The receptor was isolated from a middle-aged man with active or convalescent COVID-19. The sample was peripheral blood. The CDR3 DNA sequence: TGTGCCTGGACTTCCGGACTGGGGATGCAAGAGACCCAGTACTTC. This encodes CAWTSGLGMQETQYF.